One and the same sample provided the 9 T cell receptor beta chains below, sequenced in a study of blood T cells in healthy people across ages. The second PCR ran roughly 7 to 11 cycles with a sample-barcoded 5' primer and J-beta primers. TCRdb ran MiXCR on the 5' RACE reads and lists one entry per CDR3 protein. In the table there are under 1 million distinct CDR3 sequences, 44% of which are singletons. The sample taken for sequencing was blood. These receptors originate from a man aged 55 to 70 in good health.

This clonotype was found a few times. J is TRBJ2-5 and V is TRBV6-2 or TRBV6-3; TRBD1 aligns across 7 bases. The CDR3 sequence is 13 residues long. CDR1 is MNHEY, CDR2 SVGEGT, per germline. Unmatched junction bases numbered 6, after V lost 6 bases and J lost 5 bases. CDR3 nucleotides: TGTGCCAGCAGGACGACAGGGAAGGAGACCCAGTACTTC. It is translated as CASRTTGKETQYF.

The chain combines TRBV7-9 with TRBJ2-7; D is unresolved. Germline CDR1 and CDR2: SEHNR and FQNEAQ (reference sequence). The CDR3 runs 14 residues. Trimming cost V 1 base and J 1 base, with 8 bases left between them. The CDR3 DNA reads as TGTGCCAGCAGCTTAGAACCGATTTCCTACGAGCAGTACTTC. Amino acid sequence: CASSLEPISYEQYF.

The chain employs TRBV4-3 and TRBJ2-1; 7 bases align to TRBD1. Germline-derived CDR1 and CDR2 are LGHNA and YSLEER. Trimming at V came to 4 bases and at J to 6 bases, leaving 3 bases not matched to a gene. This CDR3 has 13 amino acids. The CDR3: CASSRQGCNEQFF. The CDR3 DNA follows: TGCGCCAGCAGCCGACAGGGATGCAATGAGCAGTTCTTC.

The chain links TRBV7-9 to TRBJ1-5; a weak D match, TRBD1 (5 bases). This CDR3 spans 16 amino acids. Looked up from germline, CDR1 is SEHNR and CDR2 is FQNEAQ (reference sequence). Trimming cost V 0 bases and J 0 bases, with 9 bases left between them. The CDR3 DNA sequence: TGTGCCAGCAGCTTAGCAACAGGCTATAGCAATCAGCCCCAGCATTTT. Residues: CASSLATGYSNQPQHF.

The sample holds a few counts of this clonotype. The CDR3 protein is CASTPTGYNSPLHF. CDR3 DNA sequence: TGTGCCAGCACCCCGACGGGATACAATTCACCCCTCCACTTT. V and J are TRBV13 and TRBJ1-6; D not resolved. The CDR3 contains 14 residues. Germline V CDR1 and CDR2: PRHDT, FYEKMQ (reference sequence). Deletions cut 7 bases from V and 7 bases from J, with 14 bases between. Based on the CDR3 plus reference TRBV13 and TRBJ1-6, the full variable domain is AAGVIQSPRHLIKEKRETATLKCYPIPRHDTVYWYQQGPGQDPQFLISFYEKMQSDKGSIPDRFSAQQFSDYHSELNMSSLELGDSALYFCASTPTGYNSPLHFGNGTRLTVT.

V usage is TRBV4-3 and J usage is TRBJ2-3, with 8 bases fitting TRBD1. Germline V CDR1 and CDR2: LGHNA, YSLEER. V dropped 0 bases and J dropped 2; count of bases not matched to a gene: 7. This CDR3 region has 17 residues. The CDR3 loop reads CASSQDVAGGDTDTQYF. In DNA, the CDR3 is TGCGCCAGCAGCCAAGATGTGGCAGGGGGCGACACAGATACGCAGTATTTT.

This clonotype was seen at least ten times. V usage is TRBV29-1 and J usage is TRBJ2-5, with 9 bases matching TRBD2. V gave up 4 bases and J gave up 9 bases; unmatched junction bases: 9. The germline V gene has CDR1 SQVTM and CDR2 ANQGSEA. This CDR3 has 13 amino acids. Here the CDR3 DNA reads TGCAGCGTTGGGCTAGCGGGACCCGGGGCCCAGTACTTC. Its translation: CSVGLAGPGAQYF.

V usage is TRBV5-1 and J usage is TRBJ2-7; the D is unclear. The CDR3 is made up of 15 amino acids. V was trimmed by 1 base and J by 2 bases, leaving 13 bases between them. Germline CDR1 reads SGHRS; CDR2 reads YFSETQ. In DNA, the CDR3 is TGCGCCAGCAGCTTGCGGGCAGACCCTACCTACGAGCAGTACTTC. It is translated as CASSLRADPTYEQYF.

The chain is built from TRBV20-1 and TRBJ2-2; TRBD2 agrees at 10 bases. The CDR3 contains 15 residues. J gave up 5 bases and V 1 base, and 4 bases lay outside the gene matches. Germline V gene lookup returns CDR1 DFQATT and CDR2 SNEGSKA (reference sequence). DNA of the CDR3: TGCAGTGCTAGAGGATTTAGCGGGGGGACCGGGGAGCTGTTTTTT. Its translation is CSARGFSGGTGELFF.